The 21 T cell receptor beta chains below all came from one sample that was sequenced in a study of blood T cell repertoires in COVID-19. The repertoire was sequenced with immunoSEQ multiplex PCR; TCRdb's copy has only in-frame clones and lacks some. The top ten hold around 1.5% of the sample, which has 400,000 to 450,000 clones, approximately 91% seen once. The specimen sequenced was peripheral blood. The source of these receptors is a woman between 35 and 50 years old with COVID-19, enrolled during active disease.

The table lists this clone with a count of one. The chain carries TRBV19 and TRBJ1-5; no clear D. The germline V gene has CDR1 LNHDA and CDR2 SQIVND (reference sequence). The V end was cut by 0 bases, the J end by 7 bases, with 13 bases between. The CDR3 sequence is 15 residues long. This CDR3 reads CASSIDSGQIQPQHF. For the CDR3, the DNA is TGTGCCAGTAGTATAGATAGTGGGCAGATCCAGCCCCAGCATTTT.

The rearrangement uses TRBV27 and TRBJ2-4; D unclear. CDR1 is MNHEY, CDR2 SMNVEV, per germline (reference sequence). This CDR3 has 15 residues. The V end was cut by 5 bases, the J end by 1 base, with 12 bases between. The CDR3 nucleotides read TGTGCCAGCAGTCCGTCCCTTAGCGCCAAAAACATTCAGTACTTC. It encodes CASSPSLSAKNIQYF.

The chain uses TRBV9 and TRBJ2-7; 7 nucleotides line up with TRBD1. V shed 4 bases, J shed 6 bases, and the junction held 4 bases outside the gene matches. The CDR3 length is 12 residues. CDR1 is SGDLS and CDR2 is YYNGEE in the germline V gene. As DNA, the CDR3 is TGTGCCAGCAGCCCGAGGGGGCTCGAGCAGTACTTC. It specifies CASSPRGLEQYF.

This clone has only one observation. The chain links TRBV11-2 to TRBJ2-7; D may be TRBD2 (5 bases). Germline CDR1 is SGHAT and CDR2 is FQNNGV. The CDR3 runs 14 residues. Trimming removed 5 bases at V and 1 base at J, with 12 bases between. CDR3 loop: CASSPEGVSYEQYF. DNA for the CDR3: TGTGCCAGCAGCCCCGAGGGAGTATCCTACGAGCAGTACTTC.

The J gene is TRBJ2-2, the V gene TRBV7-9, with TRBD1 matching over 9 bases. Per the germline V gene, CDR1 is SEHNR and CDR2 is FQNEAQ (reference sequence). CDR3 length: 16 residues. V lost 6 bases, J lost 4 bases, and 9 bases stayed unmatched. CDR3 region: CASRSNRGPGTGELFF. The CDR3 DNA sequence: TGTGCCAGCAGATCTAACAGGGGGCCAGGCACCGGGGAGCTGTTTTTT.

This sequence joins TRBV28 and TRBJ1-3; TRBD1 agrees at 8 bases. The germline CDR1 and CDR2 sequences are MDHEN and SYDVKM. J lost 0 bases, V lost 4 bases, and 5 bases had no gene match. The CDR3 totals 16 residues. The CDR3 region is CASSSHRGSSGNTIYF. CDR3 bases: TGTGCCAGCAGTTCCCACAGGGGGAGCTCTGGAAACACCATATATTTT.

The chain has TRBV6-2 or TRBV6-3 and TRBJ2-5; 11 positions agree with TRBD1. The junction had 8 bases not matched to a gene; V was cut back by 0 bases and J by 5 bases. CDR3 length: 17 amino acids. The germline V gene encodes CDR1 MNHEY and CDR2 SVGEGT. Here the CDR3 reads CASSYSLGQGVSETQYF. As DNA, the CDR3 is TGTGCCAGCAGTTACTCCCTGGGACAGGGGGTTAGTGAGACCCAGTACTTC.

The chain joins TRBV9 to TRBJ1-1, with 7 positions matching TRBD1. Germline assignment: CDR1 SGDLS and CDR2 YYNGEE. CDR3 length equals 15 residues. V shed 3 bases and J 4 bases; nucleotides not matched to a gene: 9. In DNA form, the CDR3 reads TGTGCCAGCAGCGGACGAAAGGACAGGCTCACTGAAGCTTTCTTT. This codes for CASSGRKDRLTEAFF. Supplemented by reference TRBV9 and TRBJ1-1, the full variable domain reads DSGVTQTPKHLITATGQRVTLRCSPRSGDLSVYWYQQSLDQGLQFLIQYYNGEERAKGNILERFSAQQFPDLHSELNLSSLELGDSALYFCASSGRKDRLTEAFFGQGTRLTVV.

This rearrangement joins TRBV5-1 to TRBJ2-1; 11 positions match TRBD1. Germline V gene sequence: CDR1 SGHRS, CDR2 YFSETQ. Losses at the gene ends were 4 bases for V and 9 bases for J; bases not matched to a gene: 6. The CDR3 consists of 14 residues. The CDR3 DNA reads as TGCGCCAGCAGCCAGCCGGGACAGGGGGTTGAGCAGTTCTTC. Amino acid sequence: CASSQPGQGVEQFF.

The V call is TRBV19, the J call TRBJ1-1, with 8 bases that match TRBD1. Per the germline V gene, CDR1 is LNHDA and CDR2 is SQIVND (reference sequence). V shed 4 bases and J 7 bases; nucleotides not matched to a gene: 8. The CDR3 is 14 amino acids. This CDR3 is CASSTSPTGVEAFF. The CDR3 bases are TGTGCCAGTAGTACCTCCCCGACAGGGGTTGAAGCTTTCTTT. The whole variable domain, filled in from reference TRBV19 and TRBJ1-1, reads DGGITQSPKYLFRKEGQNVTLSCEQNLNHDAMYWYRQDPGQGLRLIYYSQIVNDFQKGDIAEGYSVSREKKESFPLTVTSAQKNPTAFYLCASSTSPTGVEAFFGQGTRLTVV.

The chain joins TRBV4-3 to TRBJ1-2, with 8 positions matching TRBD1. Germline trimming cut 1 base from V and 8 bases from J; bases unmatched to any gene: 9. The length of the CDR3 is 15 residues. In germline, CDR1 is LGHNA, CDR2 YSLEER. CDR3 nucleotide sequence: TGCGCCAGCAGCCAAGCCCAGGGGGCTTTGGGGGGCTACACCTTC. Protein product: CASSQAQGALGGYTF.

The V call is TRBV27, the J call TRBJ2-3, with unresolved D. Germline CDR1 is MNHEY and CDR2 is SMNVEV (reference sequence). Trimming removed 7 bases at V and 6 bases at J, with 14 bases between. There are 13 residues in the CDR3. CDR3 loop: CASTFSRKDTQYF. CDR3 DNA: TGTGCCAGCACTTTCTCCAGGAAGGATACGCAGTATTTT.

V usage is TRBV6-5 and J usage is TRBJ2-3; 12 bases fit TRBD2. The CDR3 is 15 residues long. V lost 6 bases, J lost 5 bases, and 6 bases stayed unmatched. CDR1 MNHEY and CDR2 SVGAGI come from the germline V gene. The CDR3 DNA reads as TGTGCCAGCAGATCTAGCGGGAGGGCCAAAGATACGCAGTATTTT. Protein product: CASRSSGRAKDTQYF.

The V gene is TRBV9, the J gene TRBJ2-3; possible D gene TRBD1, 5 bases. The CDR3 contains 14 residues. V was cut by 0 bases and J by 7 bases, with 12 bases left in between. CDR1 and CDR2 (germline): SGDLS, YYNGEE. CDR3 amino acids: CASSVGGPGHTQYF. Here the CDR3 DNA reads TGTGCCAGCAGCGTAGGGGGCCCGGGCCATACGCAGTATTTT.

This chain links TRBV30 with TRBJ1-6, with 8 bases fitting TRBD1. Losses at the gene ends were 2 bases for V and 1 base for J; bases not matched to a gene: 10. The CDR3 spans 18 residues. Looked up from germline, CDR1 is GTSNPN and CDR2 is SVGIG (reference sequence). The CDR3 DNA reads TGTGCCTGGAGTATTCCTATCAGGGGGCTTTCCTATAATTCACCCCTCCACTTT. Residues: CAWSIPIRGLSYNSPLHF. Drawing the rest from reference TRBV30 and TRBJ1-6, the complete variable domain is SQTIHQWPATLVQPVGSPLSLECTVEGTSNPNLYWYRQAAGRGLQLLFYSVGIGQISSEVPQNLSASRPQDRQFILSSKKLLLSDSGFYLCAWSIPIRGLSYNSPLHFGNGTRLTVT.

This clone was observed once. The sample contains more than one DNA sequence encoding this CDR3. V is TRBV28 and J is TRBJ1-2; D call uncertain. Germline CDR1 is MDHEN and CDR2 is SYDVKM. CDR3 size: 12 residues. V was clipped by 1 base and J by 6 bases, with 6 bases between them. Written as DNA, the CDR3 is TGTGCCAGCAGTTTATTAGGAGATGGCTACACCTTC. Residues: CASSLLGDGYTF.

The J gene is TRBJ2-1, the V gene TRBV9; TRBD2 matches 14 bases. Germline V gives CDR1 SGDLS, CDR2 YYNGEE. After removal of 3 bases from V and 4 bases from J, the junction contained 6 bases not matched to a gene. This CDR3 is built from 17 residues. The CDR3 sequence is CASSARLAGGSYNEQFF. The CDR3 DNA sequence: TGTGCCAGCAGCGCCAGACTAGCGGGGGGGAGTTACAATGAGCAGTTCTTC.

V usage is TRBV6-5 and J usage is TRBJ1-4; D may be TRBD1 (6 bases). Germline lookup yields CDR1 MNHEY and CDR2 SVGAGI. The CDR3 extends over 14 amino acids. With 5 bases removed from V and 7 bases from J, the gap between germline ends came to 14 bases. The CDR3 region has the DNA TGTGCCAGCAGTCGGCCAGGGGTTTCTGAAAAACTGTTTTTT. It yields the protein CASSRPGVSEKLFF.

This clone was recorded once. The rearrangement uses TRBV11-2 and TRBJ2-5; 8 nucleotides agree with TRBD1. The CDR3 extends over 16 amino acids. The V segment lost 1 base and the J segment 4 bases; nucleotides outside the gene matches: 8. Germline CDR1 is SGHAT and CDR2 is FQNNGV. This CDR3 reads CASSLGVGTGRETQYF. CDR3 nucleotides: TGTGCCAGCAGCTTAGGGGTCGGGACAGGCCGAGAGACCCAGTACTTC.

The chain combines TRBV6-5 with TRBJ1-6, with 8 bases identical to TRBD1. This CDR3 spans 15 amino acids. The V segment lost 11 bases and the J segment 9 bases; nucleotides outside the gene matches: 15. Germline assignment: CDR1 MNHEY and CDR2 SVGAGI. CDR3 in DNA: TGTGCCTCCTGTGCAGGGGGCGAGTACACTTCACCCCTCCACTTT. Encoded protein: CASCAGGEYTSPLHF.

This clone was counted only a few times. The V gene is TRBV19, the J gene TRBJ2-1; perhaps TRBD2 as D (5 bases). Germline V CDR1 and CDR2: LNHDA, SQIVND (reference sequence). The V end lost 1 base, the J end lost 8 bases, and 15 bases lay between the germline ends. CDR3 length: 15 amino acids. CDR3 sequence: CASSIGEGDGDEQFF. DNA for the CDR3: TGTGCCAGTAGTATAGGAGAGGGAGATGGGGATGAGCAGTTCTTC.